Given below is one T cell receptor beta chain in context. Its antigen is currently not known. The sample holds no much larger clone one base away, and base qualities are not on file. The source of the sample is a study of blood T cells in healthy people across ages (dated by TCRdb to about 2015). General notes on the study: In model experiments, template switching captured roughly one uniquely barcoded TCR beta cDNA molecule for every two T cells. Age-related changes in TCR beta repertoire diversity were measured in the study by deep sequencing normalized with unique cDNA molecular identifiers. Using the same blood draw, the study looked at two additional independent replicas of 1 million unique cDNA reads for two donors, one aged 18 to 30 and the other aged 80 or older. The donors were split into four age groups: young (average roughly 15 years), middle-aged (around 40), aged (approximately 60) and long-lived (about 82). To avoid experimental bias, donors of different ages were randomly spread across the sequencing lanes. What the authors observed across the whole study: Compared with the aged group, more naive CD4+ T cells, fewer expanded clones and increased TCR diversity were shown by the long-lived group, suggesting age selection. Because profiling used bulk unsorted PBMCs, naive and antigen-experienced compartments could not be compared conclusively. A strong correlation was found between observed TCR beta diversity and the percentage of naive T cells measured by flow cytometry. Total diversity estimates from one million sequenced T cells were considered lower bounds and underestimates. The CMV infection status of donors was not known, potentially confounding age-related changes in expanded clonotypes. Observed TCR beta diversity per million T cells fell roughly linearly with age, and a significant reduction was already apparent by age roughly 41.

The CDR1 and CDR2 encoded by the germline V gene (reference sequence) are LGHDT and YNNKEL. Reading from cysteine to phenylalanine, the CDR3 counts 15 amino acids. The CDR3 DNA has 45 bases and is translated from base 1. The 35 to 40 donors, aged 6 to 90 years, were systemically healthy Caucasian individuals from Russia. Ten milliliters of peripheral blood were drawn from each donor into EDTA-treated Vacutainer tubes. Ficoll-Paque density-gradient centrifugation was used to isolate PBMCs, with at least 6.5 million per sample. Trizol reagent was used to extract total RNA from PBMCs, with at least 5.5 micrograms per sample. For every donor, an aliquot of PBMCs went through flow cytometry to measure the percentages of naive CD45RAhigh/CD27high T cells. Library generation was performed with 5' RACE. A second roughly 6 to 12 cycle PCR used a sample-barcoded 5' primer and a J-beta primer mix. A unique molecular identifier was introduced onto each TCR beta cDNA molecule by a template-switch 5' adaptor carrying 12 random nucleotides. Each sample yielded at least 2.5 million CDR3-containing paired-end reads. First-strand cDNA was synthesized from all RNA with the Mint cDNA synthesis kit, primed by a TRBC-specific oligonucleotide. Following uracil-DNA glycosylase treatment, a first 18-cycle PCR with universal primers M1SS and BC2_uni_R was performed on all cDNA. The authors processed their data as follows. Normalization of each sample was performed by random selection of 1 million high-quality reads, each carrying a distinct molecular identifier. Instead of being binned into consensus sequences, reads with shared molecular identifiers were discarded. MiTCR, run with a Q25 quality threshold and the strictest error-elimination algorithm, handled CDR3 identification, clonotype clustering and error correction. A nonparametric unseen species model with Euler transformation was used to estimate a lower bound on total TCR beta diversity. TCRdb's own reprocessing of the public reads used fastp at Q25 and MiXCR and kept productive beta chains. Every CDR3 protein is listed once, alongside the most common genes and DNA of its rows. Here the V and J calls rest on TCRdb's processing, not on the authors' analysis. The sample table holds fewer than 2 million distinct CDR3 sequences, of which approximately 40% were seen once. More than 20% of the sample lies in the top ten.

The receptor comes from a human donor in good health. The chain employs TRBV3-1 and TRBJ2-5, with 10 bases aligning to TRBD1. The assigned J gene may be wrong: the sequence end matches TRBJ2-7 better. Source material: blood. CDR3 protein: CASSQPGQGSHEQYF. Read as DNA, the sequence is TGTGCCAGCAGCCAACCGGGACAGGGGAGCCACGAGCAGTACTTC.